This passage covers 26 T cell receptor delta chains from one sample sequenced in a study of γδ T cells in repeated Plasmodium falciparum infection. TCRdb fed the multiplex PCR reads to CATT. The profile covers 93,000 or so delta-chain clones, with roughly 0.98% appearing a single time and 9.6% taken by the ten largest. Gammadelta T cells were flow-sorted from PBMC into Vgamma9/Vdelta2+ and Vdelta2-negative populations for bulk analysis. Sequencing was carried out using gamma-delta T cells from blood. These receptors all stem from a pool of human donors (malaria-infected and uninfected, not separated).

This clone was detected a few times. The protein that TCRdb holds for this DNA derives from a much larger clone and differs from the translated DNA at residue 13, which likely indicates a read error; the protein shown here is translated from the DNA. The V and J genes are TRDV1 and TRDJ1; 8 positions match TRDD3. No J segment appears in TCRdb, so it was assigned here by matching the sequence to germline. This CDR3 is 16 amino acids long. Germline V gene lookup returns CDR1 TSWWSYY and CDR2 QGS. CDR3 residues: CALGELRDTGTDRLIF. In DNA form, the CDR3 reads TGTGCTCTTGGGGAACTGAGGGATACGGGTACCGATAGACTCATCTTT.

This clone appeared many times. The TCRdb protein comes from a much larger clone and disagrees with this DNA's translation at residue 10, likely due to a read error; the protein given here is derived from the DNA. The chain uses TRDV2 and TRDJ1, with 11 bases fitting TRDD3. This CDR3 has 14 residues. Germline CDR1 and CDR2: GEAIGNYY and EKD. The CDR3 reads CACDPGGYTNKLIF. CDR3 coding DNA: TGTGCCTGTGACCCTGGGGGATACACCAATAAACTCATCTTT.

This clone was detected only a few times. A far larger clone is a single base away, which makes a read error likely. Other DNA sequences within the sample encode an identical CDR3. This chain joins TRDV2 and TRDJ1, with 9 bases lining up with TRDD3. TCRdb supplies no J gene; here it was assigned by aligning the nucleotide sequence to germline. Germline CDR1 and CDR2: GEAIGNYY and EKD. This CDR3 has 19 residues. Unmatched junction bases numbered 18, after V lost 1 base and J lost 4 bases. The CDR3 DNA is TGTGCCTGTGACACTGGGGGGTACTGGGGGACCCCGGGGATCGATAAACTCATCTTT. Protein product: CACDTGGYWGTPGIDKLIF.

This clone appeared a few times. A far larger clone lies a single base away; this is likely a read error. The sample contains more than one DNA sequence encoding this CDR3. J is TRDJ1 and V is TRDV2; TRDD3 agrees at 7 bases. The J gene, left out of TCRdb, was set here by checking the DNA against germline. V dropped 0 bases and J dropped 1; count of bases not matched to a gene: 13. The CDR3 has 18 amino acids. In germline, CDR1 is GEAIGNYY, CDR2 EKD. The CDR3 DNA is TGTGCCTGTGACACCCTCGGACCTACTGGGGACACCACCGATAAACTCATCTTT. Encoded protein: CACDTLGPTGDTTDKLIF.

This clone was observed a few times. A far larger clone is a single base away, which makes a read error likely. Other DNA sequences from this sample encode an identical CDR3 as well. CDR3 in amino acids: CACWHPTSSRSTGGYFTDKLIF. DNA of the CDR3: TGTGCCTGTTGGCATCCTACGTCTTCTAGGTCTACTGGGGGGTATTTTACCGATAAACTCATCTTT. The chain uses TRDV2 and TRDJ1; TRDD3 matches at 8 bases. TCRdb leaves out the J gene; it was filled in here by matching the DNA to germline. J lost 2 bases, V lost 6 bases, and 31 bases had no gene match. The CDR3 has 22 residues. The germline CDR1 and CDR2 sequences are GEAIGNYY and EKD.

A word on this clone: TCRdb's entry gives the protein of a much larger clone, which mismatches this DNA's translation at residue 15, likely from a read error; the protein reported here is translated from the DNA. The CDR3 protein is CACDTVYGAGIHKGGKLIF. The DNA of the CDR3 is TGTGCCTGTGACACCGTTTATGGAGCCGGGATTCACAAAGGGGGTAAACTCATCTTT. The chain joins TRDV2 to TRDJ1, with D tentatively TRDD3 (5 bases). TCRdb offers no J gene call, so here the DNA was matched to germline to obtain one. CDR1 and CDR2 from the germline V gene are GEAIGNYY and EKD. Deletions cut 0 bases from V and 7 bases from J, with 29 bases between. There are 19 residues in the CDR3.

Details on this clone: The TCRdb protein, from a much larger clone, departs from this DNA's translation at residue 6, likely by read error; the protein shown derives from the DNA. V gene TRDV1 combines with J gene TRDJ2, with 9 bases aligning to TRDD3. The CDR3 contains 16 residues. Germline CDR1 and CDR2: TSWWSYY and QGS. CDR3 nucleotide sequence: TGTGCTCTTGAACCCCCGGGGGATACCGGAGCAGCACGACTCTTCTTT. Its protein is CALEPPGDTGAARLFF.

In its sample, this clone was seen a few times. The translation of this DNA and the TCRdb protein of a much larger clone differ at residue 16, probably owing to a read error; the protein shown here is translated from the DNA. Called V gene: TRDV1; the J gene was not called. The germline gives CDR1 TSWWSYY, CDR2 QGS. The CDR3 length is 18 residues. The CDR3 nucleotides are TGTGCTCTTGGGAACCCGAGTCGCCCGCCCTTAGACACCGATAAACCCATCTTT. Translation: CALGNPSRPPLDTDKPIF.

Regarding this clone: A much larger clone is a single base away; this may be a read error. The chain employs TRDV1 and TRDJ1; 9 positions match TRDD3. This CDR3 comprises 18 residues. The germline CDR1 and CDR2 sequences are TSWWSYY and QGS. Unmatched junction bases numbered 13, after V lost 3 bases and J lost 2 bases. The CDR3 DNA follows: TGTGCTCTTGGGGACCTATTACTCCCGCTGGGGGATACCGATAAACTCATCTTT. It is translated as CALGDLLLPLGDTDKLIF.

This clone was counted only a few times. TCRdb lists the protein of a much larger clone for this DNA, which differs at residue 7, so this is likely a read error; the protein given here is translated from the DNA itself. The chain is built from TRDV2 and TRDJ1, with no clear D. The J gene is not listed in TCRdb, so it was assigned here from a DNA match to germline. The CDR3 runs to 16 residues. The V gene's germline CDR1 is GEAIGNYY and CDR2 EKD. Trimming took 0 bases from V and 0 from J, leaving 13 bases between them. CDR3: CACDTVFPRYTDKLIF. As DNA, the CDR3 is TGTGCCTGTGACACCGTTTTCCCGAGGTACACCGATAAACTCATCTTT.

This clone was counted only a few times. TCRdb shows a much larger clone's protein in place of this DNA's translation, and the two differ at residue 19, likely through a read error; the protein shown is translated from the DNA. The V and J genes are TRDV1 and TRDJ1; TRDD3 is a possible D gene (6 bases). This CDR3 comprises 24 residues. V lost 0 bases and J lost 7, with 42 bases in between. Germline CDR1 and CDR2: TSWWSYY and QGS. CDR3 loop: CALGELGLPLNSLSLGDPPPKLIF. CDR3 coding DNA: TGTGCTCTTGGGGAACTAGGATTGCCTTTGAACTCCCTTAGTCTTGGGGATCCCCCCCCTAAACTCATCTTT.

This clone was recorded at least ten times. The protein that TCRdb holds for this DNA derives from a much larger clone and differs from the translated DNA at residue 19, which likely indicates a read error; the protein shown here is translated from the DNA. The V gene is TRDV2, the J gene TRDJ1, with 8 bases that match TRDD3. From germline, CDR1 is GEAIGNYY and CDR2 EKD. This CDR3 has 20 amino acids. CDR3 protein: CACDTEDRLTGGPHTDKLTF. CDR3 DNA sequence: TGTGCCTGTGACACCGAAGACAGGTTGACTGGGGGTCCACACACCGATAAACTCACCTTT.

This clone was seen repeatedly, ten times or more. The chain joins TRDV1 to TRDJ1; tentative D call: TRDD3 (6 bases). V dropped 8 bases and J dropped 3 bases, with 16 bases sitting between them. The CDR3 is 14 amino acids. Germline V gives CDR1 TSWWSYY, CDR2 QGS. The DNA of the CDR3 is TGTGCTCTTAAGTCTGGGGACAACGCCGATAAACTCATCTTT. This translates into CALKSGDNADKLIF.

This clone was recorded at least ten times. The chain links TRDV1 to TRDJ1; unclear D gene. This CDR3 is built from 20 residues. Germline V gene lookup returns CDR1 TSWWSYY and CDR2 QGS. V lost 2 bases and J 1 base, leaving 26 bases between the germline ends. The CDR3 is CALGELGLLHHHPFTDKLIF. In DNA form, the CDR3 reads TGTGCTCTTGGGGAATTGGGACTACTACACCACCACCCCTTCACCGATAAACTCATCTTT.

On this clone: This likely traces to a read error, being one base from a far larger clone. The same CDR3 also results from other DNA sequences found in this sample. CDR3 loop: CALGELDRPGDTVTAQLFF. Written as DNA, the CDR3 is TGTGCTCTTGGGGAACTAGATCGTCCTGGGGATACAGTCACAGCACAACTTTTCTTT. The chain carries TRDV1 and TRDJ2; 8 bases are a match to TRDD3. Germline V gives CDR1 TSWWSYY, CDR2 QGS. The CDR3 covers 19 residues.

About this clone itself: This DNA translates differently at residue 5 from the TCRdb protein, which is that of a much larger clone; a read error is likely, and the protein shown is the DNA's own translation. The chain has TRDV2 and TRDJ1; D gene unclear. The J gene is not listed in TCRdb, so it was assigned here from a DNA match to germline. Trimming took off 3 bases at V and 0 bases at J, with 22 bases between the two ends. Germline CDR1 reads GEAIGNYY; CDR2 reads EKD. This CDR3 contains 18 residues. The CDR3 DNA follows: TGTGCCTGTGACGCCGTCGGGGCCCAGGAAGGGAACACCGATAAACTCATCTTT. Residues: CACDAVGAQEGNTDKLIF.

This clone has only a few counts. A far larger clone is just one base off, so this is likely a read error. Other DNA sequences in the sample encode the same CDR3. The gene calls are TRDV1 and TRDJ1, with 8 bases lining up with TRDD3. The J gene, left out of TCRdb, was set here by checking the DNA against germline. Germline CDR1 and CDR2: TSWWSYY and QGS. The CDR3 runs 21 residues. V shed 2 bases and J 0 bases; nucleotides not matched to a gene: 20. This CDR3 reads CALGEFRFWPTGGSYTDKLIF. In DNA, the CDR3 is TGTGCTCTTGGGGAATTTCGATTCTGGCCTACTGGGGGGTCCTACACCGATAAACTCATCTTT.

This clone was picked up many times. It differs at one base from a far larger clone, so likely a read error. The same CDR3 can be traced to other DNA sequences in this sample. The V gene call is TRDV1, and the J gene call is absent; TRDD3 was called by the table and not checked on the DNA. The CDR3 spans 17 residues. From germline, CDR1 is TSWWSYY and CDR2 QGS. CDR3 region: CALGLFPTGRTNDKLIF. CDR3 nucleotide sequence: TGTGCTCTTGGGCTATTTCCTACAGGGCGTACGAACGATAAGCTCATCTTT.

This clone was observed a few times. Only one base separates this from a far larger clonotype, so it likely reflects a read error. Other nucleotide sequences from this sample produce the same CDR3. The gene calls are TRDV2 and TRDJ1; D may match TRDD1 or TRDD3 (5 bases each). The J gene was not available in TCRdb and was assigned here by matching the DNA to germline segments. The germline gives CDR1 GEAIGNYY, CDR2 EKD. The length of the CDR3 is 15 residues. V was trimmed by 3 bases and J by 3 bases, leaving 16 bases between them. The CDR3 loop is CACDEMRDTPDKLIF. CDR3 bases: TGTGCCTGTGACGAAATGAGAGATACCCCCGATAAACTCATCTTT.

Many counts were recorded for this clone. The mismatch at residue 8 between this DNA's translation and the TCRdb protein of a much larger clone likely reflects a read error; the protein shown is translated from the DNA. V and J are TRDV2 and TRDJ1, with D unclear. The V and J ends lost 0 bases and 4 bases respectively, with 23 bases between them. The CDR3 contains 18 residues. Germline V CDR1 and CDR2: GEAIGNYY, EKD. This CDR3 is CACDTVGPRDRNFDKLIF. Here the CDR3 DNA reads TGTGCCTGTGACACCGTCGGACCGCGGGACCGTAATTTCGATAAACTCATCTTT.

This clone was seen more than once but under ten times. This likely reflects a read error, since a far larger clone is one base away. The sample holds other DNA sequences that translate to the same CDR3. V is TRAV36/DV7 and J is TRDJ1; 10 nucleotides match TRDD3. TCRdb offers no J gene call, so here the DNA was matched to germline to obtain one. The V and J ends lost 4 bases and 7 bases, in that order; junction bases with no gene match: 4. Germline V gives CDR1 VTNFRS, CDR2 LTSSGIE (reference sequence). The CDR3 runs to 12 residues. The CDR3 DNA reads as TGTGCTGTGCTGTACTGGGGGATTAAACTCATCTTT. As protein: CAVLYWGIKLIF. The whole variable domain, filled in from reference TRAV36/DV7 and TRDJ1, reads EDKVVQSPLSLVVHEGDTVTLNCSYEVTNFRSLLWYKQEKKAPTFLFMLTSSGIEKKSGRLSSILDKKELSSILNITATQTGDSAIYLCAVLYWGIKLIFGKGTRVTVEP.

This clone has more than one count but fewer than ten. TCRdb records a much larger clone's protein for this DNA, with a difference at residue 3 that likely arises from a read error; the protein given is the translation of the DNA. The V call is TRDV1, the J call TRDJ2, with TRDD3 as a possible D gene (6 bases). In the absence of a J gene in TCRdb, the DNA was matched to germline to assign it here. There are 19 residues in the CDR3. Per the germline V gene, CDR1 is TSWWSYY and CDR2 is QGS. As DNA, the CDR3 is TGTGCTCCTGGGGAACGGGAATGGGGGGGCCCCTCTTTGACAGCACAACTCTTCTTT. It translates to CAPGEREWGGPSLTAQLFF.

This clone was recorded at least ten times. The sample has other DNA sequences that encode this CDR3 too. The chain recombines TRDV1 with TRDJ1; D might be TRDD3 (6 bases). The CDR3 loop spans 16 amino acids. V gave up 1 base and J gave up 6 bases, with 18 bases separating them. Germline values: CDR1 TSWWSYY, CDR2 QGS. CDR3 coding DNA: TGTGCTCTTGGGGAACGGTACGTTACTGGGCGCAATAAACTCATCTTT. Its protein is CALGERYVTGRNKLIF.

Note on this clone: A far bigger clonotype differs at one base, so this is likely a read error. Other DNA sequences in the same sample also yield this CDR3. This chain connects TRDV1 to TRDJ1; D gene uncertain. The CDR3 is 15 amino acids. V was clipped by 4 bases and J by 2 bases, with 14 bases between them. Germline V gene sequence: CDR1 TSWWSYY, CDR2 QGS. CDR3 bases: TGTGCTCTTGGGGGGCCGATCCGGGTGACCGATAAACTCATCTTT. It is translated as CALGGPIRVTDKLIF.

Concerning this clone: The protein recorded in TCRdb matches a much larger clone and deviates from this DNA's translation at residue 12, suggesting a read error; the protein here is obtained by translating the DNA. The CDR3 is CALAAPFLRQPALGDTTDKLIF. CDR3 in DNA: TGTGCTCTTGCCGCCCCTTTCCTACGTCAGCCCGCACTGGGGGATACGACCGATAAACTCATCTTT. The V call is TRDV1, the J call TRDJ1; 13 bases fit TRDD3. In the absence of a J gene in TCRdb, the DNA was matched to germline to assign it here. The CDR3 extends over 22 amino acids. The trim removed 7 bases at V and 2 bases at J, leaving 25 bases unmatched. Germline lookup yields CDR1 TSWWSYY and CDR2 QGS.

In this sample, this clone turned up a few times. This DNA's translation and the protein TCRdb lists, from a much larger clone, do not match at residue 13, likely due to a read error; the protein shown is translated from the DNA. V is TRDV2 and J is TRDJ1; 7 bases fit TRDD3. The J gene, missing from TCRdb, was assigned here through DNA to germline matching. Germline V gene lookup returns CDR1 GEAIGNYY and CDR2 EKD. The V and J ends lost 0 bases and 2 bases, in that order; junction bases with no gene match: 26. CDR3 length: 22 residues. The CDR3 DNA sequence: TGTGCCTGTGACACCCTTAAGAATCCCGTACTGGGGAATACGCACCAGACCGATAAACTCATCTTT. Amino acid sequence: CACDTLKNPVLGNTHQTDKLIF.